This entry describes one TCR beta chain. This clone was seen only once. Its antigen is unknown. Base qualities are missing; no much larger clone stands one base away. Every bulk PBMC sample was loaded with the same fixed amount of around 330 ng of DNA. TCR beta CDR3 sequences were amplified from genomic DNA with the immunoSEQ TCRb Assay kit following manufacturer instructions. The KAPA Library Quantification Kit for Illumina platforms was used to quantify pooled libraries by qPCR. Pooled libraries were sequenced on an Illumina NextSeq 500, clustered at roughly 0.6-1.2 pM. Under the source paper's analysis protocol: The TCR data were analyzed using immunoSEQ ANALYZER and the R LymphoSeq package. A rearrangement efficiency score was calculated as productive divided by the sum of productive and non-productive CDR3 sequences. Clonality was assessed using the Gini coefficient and diversity using the Renyi index at alpha=1, with pairwise comparisons between timepoints within each patient. In LymphoSeq, clonal relatedness was computed with an edit distance of 3 and repertoire similarity was computed with the Bhattacharyya coefficient. To classify response, a linear discriminant analysis based on week-3 changes in clonality and diversity was built using the R MASS and caret packages. As stored in TCRdb, this immuneACCESS dataset retains in-frame rearrangements with V and J assigned. A fraction of the clones does not appear; measured against another copy, unresolved V genes explain less than half of the discrepancy, and the remainder lacks a known reason. Clonal size and the V and J genes are those of that table, whereas D and trimming came from the DNA. The sample yields more than 10,000 clones; approximately 88% were counted once. Approximately 9% of the sample rests with the top ten.

The record originates from a study of blood T cell dynamics during melanoma immunotherapy (dated by TCRdb to the early 2020s). At the level of the whole study: The patients had metastatic melanoma and were given first-line pembrolizumab or nivolumab plus ipilimumab as standard of care in the United Kingdom. Consecutive patients formed a training cohort, and a further independent group of patients from the same centre was pooled into an external validation set. To find early correlates of response, peripheral T cell receptor repertoires were profiled in metastatic melanoma patients before and after one cycle of checkpoint inhibitor therapy.

Broad study findings and their caveats: Whether the T cell clones behind the repertoire changes were melanoma-specific or instead reflected general immune activation was something the study could not determine. The relatively small sample size was acknowledged as something that could potentially limit how far the results can be generalized. Unlike progressors, patients who went on to achieve disease control showed a bifurcated reorganization of the PBMC repertoire at W3, with either increased clonality or increased diversity.

The intended sense of this specimen's time point label: pre-treatment baseline. Blood was sampled before treatment (T0) and at week 3 (W3), after the first cycle of checkpoint blockade. Except for two patients with rapid clinical progression, response was assessed 12 weeks after the first infusion by RECIST 1.1; disease control meant complete response, partial response or stable disease. Patients were not eligible if they had prior systemic cancer treatment, concomitant immunosuppressant therapy or synchronous other active malignancies. TCR beta was sequenced in both bulk PBMC and plasma cell-free DNA in order to track circulating cells as well as T cell turnover. Lymphoprep and SepMate tubes were used to isolate PBMC from blood, and red cell lysis was then performed. DNA from PBMC and sorted T cell subsets was extracted with QIAamp DNA Blood Mini kits. CDR1 LNHDA and CDR2 SQIVND were looked up in the germline V gene (reference sequence). V loses 2 bases, J loses 0 bases, and the germline ends lie 13 bases apart. The CDR3 starts with the cysteine, ends with the phenylalanine, and has 16 residues. The DNA shown is the 48-base CDR3, in frame from base 1.

The clonotype originates from a human donor with melanoma. Sequencing was performed on blood, taken from a patient treated with checkpoint blockade. Recombination connected TRBV19 to TRBJ1-1, with no confidently assigned D gene. The nucleotides are TGTGCCAGTAGTATATACAGCCATGGGATGAACACTGAAGCTTTCTTT. Translation gives CASSIYSHGMNTEAFF.